The T cell receptor beta chain under discussion was sequenced for a study of OX40 agonist ivuxolimab in advanced cancers. Trimming shortened V by 6 bases and J by 1 base, and 6 bases separated the two germline ends. The V gene's germline CDR1 is LNHDA and CDR2 SQIVND (reference sequence). This CDR3 region has 13 residues. Blood draws occurred at baseline, cycle 4 day 1, and cycle 7 day 1. Libraries were prepared by immunoSEQ multiplex PCR; TCRdb keeps only in-frame clonotypes and omits some of them. The sample lists 60,000 to 70,000 clones, about 85% seen once, with approximately 2.6% in the top ten.

This material consisted of CD4+ or CD8+ T cells sorted from blood, taken in a trial of the OX40 agonist ivuxolimab. This chain links TRBV19 with TRBJ1-4; D unclear. The sequence derives from an adult with an advanced solid tumor such as melanoma, head and neck, liver or kidney cancer. The CDR3 loop is CASRPRTNEKLFF. DNA for the CDR3: TGTGCCAGTAGGCCAAGAACTAATGAAAAACTGTTTTTT.